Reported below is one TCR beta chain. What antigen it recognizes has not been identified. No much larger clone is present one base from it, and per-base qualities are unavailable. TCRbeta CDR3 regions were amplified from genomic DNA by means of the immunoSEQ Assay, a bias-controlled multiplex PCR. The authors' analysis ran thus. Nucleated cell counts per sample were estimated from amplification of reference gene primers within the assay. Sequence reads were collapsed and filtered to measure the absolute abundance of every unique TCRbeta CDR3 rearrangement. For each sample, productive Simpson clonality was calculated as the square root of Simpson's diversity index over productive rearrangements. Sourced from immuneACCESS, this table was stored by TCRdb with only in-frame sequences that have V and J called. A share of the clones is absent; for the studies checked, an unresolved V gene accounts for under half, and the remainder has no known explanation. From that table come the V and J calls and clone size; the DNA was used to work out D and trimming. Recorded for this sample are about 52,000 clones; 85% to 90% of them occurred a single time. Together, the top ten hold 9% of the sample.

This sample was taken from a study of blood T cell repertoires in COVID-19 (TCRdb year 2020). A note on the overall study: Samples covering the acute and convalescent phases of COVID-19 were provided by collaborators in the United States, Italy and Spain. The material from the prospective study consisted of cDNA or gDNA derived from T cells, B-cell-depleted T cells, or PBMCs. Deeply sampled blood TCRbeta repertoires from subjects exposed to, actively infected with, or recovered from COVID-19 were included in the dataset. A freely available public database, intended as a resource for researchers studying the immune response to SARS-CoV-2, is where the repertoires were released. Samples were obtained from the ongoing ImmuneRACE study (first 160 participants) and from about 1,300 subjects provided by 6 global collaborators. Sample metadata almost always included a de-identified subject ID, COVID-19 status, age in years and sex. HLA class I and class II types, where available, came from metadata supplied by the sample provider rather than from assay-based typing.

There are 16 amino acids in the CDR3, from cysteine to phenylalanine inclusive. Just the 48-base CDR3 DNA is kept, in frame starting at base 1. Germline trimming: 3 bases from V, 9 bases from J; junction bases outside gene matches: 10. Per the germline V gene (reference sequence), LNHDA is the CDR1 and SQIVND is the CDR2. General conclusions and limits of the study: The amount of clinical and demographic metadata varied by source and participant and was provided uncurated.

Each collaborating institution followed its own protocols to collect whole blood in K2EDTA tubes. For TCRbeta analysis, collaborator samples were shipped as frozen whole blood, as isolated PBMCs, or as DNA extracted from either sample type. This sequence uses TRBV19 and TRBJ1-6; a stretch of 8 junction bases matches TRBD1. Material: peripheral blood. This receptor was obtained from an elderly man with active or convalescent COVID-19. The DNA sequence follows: TGTGCCAGTAGTATTCGGCGCGCAGGGGGCGGTTCACCCCTCCACTTT. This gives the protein CASSIRRAGGGSPLHF.